The clone carrying this T cell receptor beta chain was detected ten times or more. Its antigen is not known. Library construction for TCR beta used iRepertoire HTBI primers and Arm-PCR of CDR3 regions. Via MiXCR, TCRdb re-called the multiplex PCR reads, giving one row per CDR3 protein. In the table there are 500,000 to 700,000 distinct CDR3 sequences, around 30% of which are singletons. Trimming stripped 10 bases from V and 2 bases from J, with 14 bases between. Per the germline V gene, CDR1 is SGHAT and CDR2 is FQNNGV. The length of the CDR3 is 13 residues. The entry originates in a study of regulatory T cells in long-lasting Graves disease. On the study more broadly: By definition, persistent Graves' disease involved antithyroid drugs for over 5 years alongside positive TSH receptor antibodies. Notes on the study in general: Public clonotype sharing was higher in persistent than newly diagnosed patients. Patients with persistent disease showed a bias toward TRBV28, TRBJ1-2 and TRBJ2-5.

Indicated time point: persistent/refractory GD, antithyroid drugs over 5 years with positive TRAb. TCR sequences were obtained from RNA taken from PBMCs. An endocrinology department in Xi'an, China, supplied the patients. V usage is TRBV11-2 and J usage is TRBJ2-5, with unresolved D. This sequence originates from a female donor with Graves disease. This sample comprised peripheral blood mononuclear cells (PBMCs), obtained when the disease was refractory, from a patient treated with antithyroid drugs. For the CDR3, the DNA is TGTGCCACCCAAAATAGGTTACAAGAGACCCAGTACTTC. Translating gives CATQNRLQETQYF.